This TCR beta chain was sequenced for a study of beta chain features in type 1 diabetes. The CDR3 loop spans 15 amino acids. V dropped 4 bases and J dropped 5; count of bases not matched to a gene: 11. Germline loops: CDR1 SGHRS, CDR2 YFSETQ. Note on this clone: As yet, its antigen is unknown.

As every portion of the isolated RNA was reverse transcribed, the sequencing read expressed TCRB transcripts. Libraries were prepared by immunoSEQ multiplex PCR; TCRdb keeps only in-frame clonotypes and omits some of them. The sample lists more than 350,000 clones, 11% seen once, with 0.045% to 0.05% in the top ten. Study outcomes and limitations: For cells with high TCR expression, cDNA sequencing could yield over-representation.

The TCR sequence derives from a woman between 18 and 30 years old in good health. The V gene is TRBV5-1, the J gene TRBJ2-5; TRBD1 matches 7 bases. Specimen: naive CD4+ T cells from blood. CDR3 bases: TGCGCCAGCAGCAAAACACCGGGACAGATGGAGACCCAGTACTTC. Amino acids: CASSKTPGQMETQYF. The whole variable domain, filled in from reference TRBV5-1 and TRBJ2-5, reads KAGVTQTPRYLIKTRGQQVTLSCSPISGHRSVSWYQQTPGQGLQFLFEYFSETQRNKGNFPGRFSGRQFSNSRSEMNVSTLELGDSALYLCASSKTPGQMETQYFGPGTRLLVL.